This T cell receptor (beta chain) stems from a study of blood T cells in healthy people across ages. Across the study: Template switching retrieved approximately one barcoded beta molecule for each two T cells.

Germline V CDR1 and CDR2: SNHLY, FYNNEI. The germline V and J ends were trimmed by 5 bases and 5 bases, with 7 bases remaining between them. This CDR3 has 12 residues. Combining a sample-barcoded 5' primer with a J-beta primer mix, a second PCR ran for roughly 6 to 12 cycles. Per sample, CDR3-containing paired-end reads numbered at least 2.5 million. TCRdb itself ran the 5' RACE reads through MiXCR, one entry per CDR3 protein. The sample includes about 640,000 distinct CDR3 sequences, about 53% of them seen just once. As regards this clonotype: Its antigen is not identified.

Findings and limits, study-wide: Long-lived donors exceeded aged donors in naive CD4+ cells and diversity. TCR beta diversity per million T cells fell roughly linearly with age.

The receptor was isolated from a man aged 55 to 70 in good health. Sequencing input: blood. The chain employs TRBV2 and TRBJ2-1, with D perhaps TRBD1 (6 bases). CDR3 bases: TGTGCCAGCAGTTGGACAGACAATGAGCAGTTCTTC. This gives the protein CASSWTDNEQFF.